One TCR beta chain is described in this entry. The sample comes from a study of blood T cell repertoires in COVID-19. Overall study context: The study drew acute and convalescent COVID-19 samples from the United States, Italy and Spain.

Germline CDR1 is SGHRS and CDR2 is YFSETQ. This CDR3 comprises 14 residues. Trimming cost V 6 bases and J 4 bases; bases outside gene matches: 5. Assay used: immunoSEQ multiplex PCR; TCRdb lists only in-frame clones, some missing. Of some 140,000 clones listed, 65% to 80% were seen once; the top ten hold about 12%. This chain links TRBV5-1 with TRBJ2-5; 11 bases match TRBD2. Sequencing was done on a sample of peripheral blood. The sequence came from an elderly man with acute or convalescent COVID-19. DNA for the CDR3: TGCGCCAGCACGTATACTAGCGGGGGAGAGACCCAGTACTTC. Its protein product is CASTYTSGGETQYF.